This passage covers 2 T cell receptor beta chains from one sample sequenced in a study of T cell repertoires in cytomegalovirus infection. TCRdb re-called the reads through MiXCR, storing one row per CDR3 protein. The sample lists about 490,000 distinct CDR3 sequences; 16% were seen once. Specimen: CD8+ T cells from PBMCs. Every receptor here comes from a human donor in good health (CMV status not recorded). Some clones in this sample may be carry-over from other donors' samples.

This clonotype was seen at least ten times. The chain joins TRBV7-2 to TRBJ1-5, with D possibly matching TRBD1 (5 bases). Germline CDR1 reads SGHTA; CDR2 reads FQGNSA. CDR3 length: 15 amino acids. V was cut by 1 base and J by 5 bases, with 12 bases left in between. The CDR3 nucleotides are TGTGCCAGCAGCTTAGGGGGGGATGACGATCAGCCCCAGCATTTT. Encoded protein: CASSLGGDDDQPQHF.

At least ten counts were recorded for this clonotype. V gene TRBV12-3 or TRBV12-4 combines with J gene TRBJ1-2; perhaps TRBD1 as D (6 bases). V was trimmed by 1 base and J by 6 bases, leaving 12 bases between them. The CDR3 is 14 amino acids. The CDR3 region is CASSLENREDGYTF. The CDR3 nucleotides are TGTGCCAGCAGTTTAGAGAACAGGGAGGATGGCTACACCTTC.